What follows are 9 T cell receptor beta chains derived from one specimen sequenced in a study of Tregs in tolerant kidney transplant recipients. The nonmyeloablative bone marrow transplants came from related graft donors, with transient mixed chimerism. Profiling relied on immunoSEQ multiplex PCR, and the TCRdb table lists in-frame clones only, not all of them. The data hold about 100,000 clones, with over 85% observed a single time. The sequencing used CD4+ T cells from blood (PBMCs), collected 12 months after the transplant. The receptors shown here come from a human patient who received a combined kidney and bone marrow transplant. Some T cells may be supplied by the graft donor.

The V call is TRBV28, the J call TRBJ1-4; D is perhaps TRBD1 (5 bases). Deletions cut 7 bases from V and 8 bases from J, with 17 bases between. The CDR3 extends over 14 amino acids. Germline CDR1 is MDHEN and CDR2 is SYDVKM. The CDR3 sequence: CASTYPGDVEKLFF. The CDR3 DNA follows: TGTGCCAGCACCTATCCGGGGGATGTGGAAAAACTGTTTTTT.

CDR3 nucleotide sequence: TGTGCCAGCTCCCGGGATAGCCGATCGAGCTCTGGAAACACCATATATTTT. Its translation is CASSRDSRSSSGNTIYF. The chain couples TRBV18 to TRBJ1-3; no clear D. CDR1 is KGHSH, CDR2 LQKENI, per germline. The V end lost 6 bases, the J end lost 0 bases, and 18 bases lay between the germline ends. This CDR3 is built from 17 residues. The complete variable domain, with remaining parts taken from reference TRBV18 and TRBJ1-3, reads NAGVMQNPRHLVRRRGQEARLRCSPMKGHSHVYWYRQLPEEGLKFMVYLQKENIIDESGMPKERFSAEFPKEGPSILRIQQVVRGDSAAYFCASSRDSRSSSGNTIYFGEGSWLTVV.

The chain carries TRBV4-3 and TRBJ2-2; the match to TRBD1 covers 7 bases. V lost 1 base to trimming and J lost 5 bases; unmatched junction nucleotides: 10. In germline, CDR1 is LGHNA, CDR2 YSLEER. This CDR3 has 17 residues. The DNA for the CDR3 is TGCGCCAGCAGCCAAGGAATTTGGACAGGTGATACCGGGGAGCTGTTTTTT. It translates to CASSQGIWTGDTGELFF.

J is TRBJ1-1 and V is TRBV10-3; D uncertain. V shed 3 bases and J shed 6 bases, with 20 bases lying between them. The CDR3 is 16 residues long. Germline V gene lookup returns CDR1 ENHRY and CDR2 SYGVKD. Here the CDR3 reads CAISDVVQAPGAEAFF. CDR3 coding DNA: TGTGCCATCAGTGACGTCGTGCAGGCTCCAGGCGCTGAAGCTTTCTTT.

The chain carries TRBV19 and TRBJ1-2; 11 bases are a match to TRBD1. Germline loops: CDR1 LNHDA, CDR2 SQIVND (reference sequence). CDR3 size: 18 residues. Germline trimming cut 2 bases from V and 5 bases from J; bases unmatched to any gene: 13. This CDR3 reads CASSIYPFGQGAGYGYTF. The CDR3 coding sequence is TGTGCCAGTAGTATATATCCCTTCGGACAGGGGGCTGGGTATGGCTACACCTTC.

CDR3 protein: CASSISRVMNEQFF. Written as DNA, the CDR3 is TGTGCCAGCTCAATTAGCCGGGTGATGAATGAGCAGTTCTTC. The chain combines TRBV27 with TRBJ2-1; no clear D gene. The CDR3 consists of 14 residues. Per the germline V gene, CDR1 is MNHEY and CDR2 is SMNVEV (reference sequence). With 8 bases removed from V and 7 bases from J, the gap between germline ends came to 18 bases.

This chain links TRBV4-3 with TRBJ2-7, with 9 nucleotides matching TRBD1. This CDR3 is 16 amino acids long. CDR1 and CDR2 (germline): LGHNA, YSLEER. With 1 base clipped from V and 3 bases from J, the junction kept 7 bases outside the gene matches. The CDR3 DNA is TGCGCCAGCAGCCAAGTGACAGGGGGAGATTTCTACGAGCAGTACTTC. Protein sequence: CASSQVTGGDFYEQYF.

As concerns this clone: At one end the junction does not follow the germline gene, possibly because of a read error. The J gene is TRBJ2-3, the V gene TRBV6-1; D remains ambiguous. Germline assignment: CDR1 MNHNS and CDR2 SASEGT. The length of the CDR3 is 11 residues. For the CDR3, the DNA is TGTGCCAGCAGTGAAGCACTAACGCGGTATTTT. Translated: CASSEALTRYF.

The CDR3 nucleotides are TGCGCCAGCAGCGGCGGGACAGGTTTTTATGGCTACACCTTC. Its protein product is CASSGGTGFYGYTF. This sequence joins TRBV5-1 and TRBJ1-2; TRBD1 matches 8 bases. CDR1 is SGHRS, CDR2 YFSETQ, per germline. This CDR3 has 14 residues. Losses at the gene ends were 4 bases for V and 5 bases for J; bases not matched to a gene: 7.